One and the same sample provided the 13 T cell receptor beta chains below, sequenced in a study of T cell responses to AZD1222 COVID-19 vaccine. The table came from immunoSEQ multiplex PCR; TCRdb's copy has only in-frame clones and leaves some out. The sample lists about 160,000 clones; roughly nine tenths were seen once. Sequences were derived from peripheral blood, sampled 28 days after the second AZD1222 dose. These receptors all come from an adult who received the AZD1222 COVID-19 vaccine.

The CDR3 DNA sequence: TGTGCCAGTAGTAGGGCCGGGATGGAAGGAGATACGCAGTATTTT. Protein sequence: CASSRAGMEGDTQYF. The chain links TRBV19 to TRBJ2-3; a possible D gene is TRBD2 (5 bases). The CDR3 length is 15 residues. Germline CDR1 reads LNHDA; CDR2 reads SQIVND (reference sequence). Trimming removed 4 bases from V and 5 bases from J, with 16 bases in between.

The genes are TRBV5-1 and TRBJ2-7, with a tentative D call TRBD2 (7 bases). The ends were cut back, 4 bases at V and 5 bases at J, with 13 bases in the middle. Germline-derived CDR1 and CDR2 are SGHRS and YFSETQ. The CDR3 contains 13 residues. Here the CDR3 DNA reads TGCGCCAGCAGCCTTCGGGGGGCGGACGAGCAGTACTTC. This gives the protein CASSLRGADEQYF.

This chain connects TRBV21-1 to TRBJ1-2; the tabulated D call, TRBD1, remains unverified against the DNA. TRBV21-1 is marked as a pseudogene. This CDR3 is 17 amino acids long. CDR3 coding DNA: TGTGCCAGCCGCCCTGGGACAGGCCAACGACCGGACTATGGCTACACCTTC. It specifies CASRPGTGQRPDYGYTF.

V usage is TRBV29-1 and J usage is TRBJ1-5; no clear D. The germline V gene has CDR1 SQVTM and CDR2 ANQGSEA. This CDR3 contains 13 residues. V was shortened by 3 bases and J by 1 base, with 7 bases between the two germline ends. CDR3 loop: CSVDPGSNQPQHF. The CDR3 bases are TGCAGCGTTGACCCCGGAAGCAATCAGCCCCAGCATTTT.

The J gene is TRBJ2-3, the V gene TRBV5-4; 13 positions agree with TRBD2. Per germline, CDR1 SGHNT and CDR2 YYREEE (reference sequence). The CDR3 spans 15 residues. V shed 4 bases and J 3 bases; nucleotides not matched to a gene: 2. The CDR3 loop reads CASSEGLAGTDTQYF. CDR3 bases: TGTGCCAGCAGCGAGGGACTAGCGGGGACAGATACGCAGTATTTT. The full variable domain, with the rest looked up from reference TRBV5-4 and TRBJ2-3, is ETGVTQSPTHLIKTRGQQVTLRCSSQSGHNTVSWYQQALGQGPQFIFQYYREEENGRGNFPPRFSGLQFPNYSSELNVNALELDDSALYLCASSEGLAGTDTQYFGPGTRLTVL.

CDR3: CASKGTVSDTQYF. CDR3 DNA sequence: TGTGCCAGTAAAGGGACTGTCTCAGATACGCAGTATTTT. The chain carries TRBV19 and TRBJ2-3, with D tentatively TRBD2 (6 bases). The CDR3 covers 13 residues. From germline, CDR1 is LNHDA and CDR2 SQIVND (reference sequence). Trimming took off 7 bases at V and 4 bases at J, with 12 bases between the two ends. Drawing the rest from reference TRBV19 and TRBJ2-3, the complete variable domain is DGGITQSPKYLFRKEGQNVTLSCEQNLNHDAMYWYRQDPGQGLRLIYYSQIVNDFQKGDIAEGYSVSREKKESFPLTVTSAQKNPTAFYLCASKGTVSDTQYFGPGTRLTVL.

This clone is a singleton in its sample. The gene calls are TRBV7-9 and TRBJ2-1; 12 bases align to TRBD1. V gave up 5 bases and J gave up 7 bases; unmatched junction bases: 6. Germline V gene sequence: CDR1 SEHNR, CDR2 FQNEAQ (reference sequence). CDR3 size: 15 residues. CDR3 loop: CASSQGQGAFNEQFF. In DNA form, the CDR3 reads TGTGCCAGCAGCCAGGGACAGGGGGCGTTTAATGAGCAGTTCTTC.

This clone was counted a single time. The rearrangement links TRBV4-3 to TRBJ2-1; no definite D call. Germline CDR1 and CDR2: LGHNA and YSLEER. CDR3 length equals 14 residues. Trimming pared 0 bases from V and 7 bases from J, leaving 10 bases between. The CDR3 protein is CASSQDLFINEQFF. The CDR3 DNA sequence: TGCGCCAGCAGCCAAGATCTTTTCATAAATGAGCAGTTCTTC.

This clone was detected only a few times. The genes are TRBV15 and TRBJ1-1, with D unresolved. The V end lost 6 bases, the J end lost 1 base, and 15 bases lay between the germline ends. The CDR3 covers 15 residues. In germline, CDR1 is LNHNV, CDR2 YYDKDF (reference sequence). The CDR3 sequence: CATRDLDWSNTEAFF. For the CDR3, the DNA is TGTGCCACCAGGGATCTCGACTGGTCGAACACTGAAGCTTTCTTT.

The genes are TRBV7-6 and TRBJ1-3; D might be TRBD1 (5 bases). Germline CDR1 is SGHVS and CDR2 is FNYEAQ. The CDR3 covers 14 residues. V lost 4 bases and J lost 3, with 10 bases in between. The CDR3 DNA reads as TGTGCCAGCAGCTGGGGGGATCGTGGAAACACCATATATTTT. It yields the protein CASSWGDRGNTIYF.

Regarding this clone: This CDR3 is missing its conserved last phenylalanine or tryptophan, likely due to a read error. Because the CDR3's place on the DNA is in doubt, the DNA is left out and the CDR3 is given as listed by TCRdb. The CDR3 sequence: CASSARTSGRAN. The chain links TRBV4-3 to TRBJ2-7; the table's D call TRBD2 went unverified against the DNA. The CDR3 is 12 amino acids in total, end residues counted. Germline V lookup: CDR1 LGHNA, CDR2 YSLEER.

This sequence joins TRBV6-5 and TRBJ1-1; D is undetermined. The CDR3 is 13 amino acids. Trimming removed 6 bases at V and 7 bases at J, with 15 bases between. Germline V CDR1 and CDR2: MNHEY, SVGAGI. This CDR3 is CASSLGSSREAFF. In DNA form, the CDR3 reads TGTGCCAGCAGCCTCGGGTCCAGCCGTGAAGCTTTCTTT.

The chain recombines TRBV12-3 or TRBV12-4 with TRBJ1-2; D not certain. V was cut by 10 bases and J by 4 bases, with 16 bases left in between. The CDR3 has 13 amino acids. The CDR3 loop reads CATRTAGSYGYTF. DNA for the CDR3: TGTGCCACCCGGACCGCGGGAAGCTATGGCTACACCTTC.